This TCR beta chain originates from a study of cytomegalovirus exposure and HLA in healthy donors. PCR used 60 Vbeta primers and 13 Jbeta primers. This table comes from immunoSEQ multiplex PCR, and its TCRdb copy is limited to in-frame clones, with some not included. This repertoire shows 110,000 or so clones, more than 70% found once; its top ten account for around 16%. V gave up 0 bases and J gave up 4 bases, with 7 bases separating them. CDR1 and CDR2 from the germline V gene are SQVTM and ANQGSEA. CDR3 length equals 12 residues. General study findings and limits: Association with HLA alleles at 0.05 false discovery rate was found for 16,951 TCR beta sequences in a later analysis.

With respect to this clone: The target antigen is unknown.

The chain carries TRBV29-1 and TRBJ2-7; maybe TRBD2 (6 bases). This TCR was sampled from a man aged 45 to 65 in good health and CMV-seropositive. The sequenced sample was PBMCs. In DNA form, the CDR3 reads TGCAGCGTTGAAGAGGGGGGATACGAGCAGTACTTC. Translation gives CSVEEGGYEQYF.